Below are 13 T cell receptor beta chains sequenced from a single sample in a study of T cell repertoires in cytomegalovirus infection. TCRdb itself ran the reads through MiXCR, one entry per CDR3 protein. Of approximately 590,000 distinct CDR3 sequences detected, approximately 40% appear once; the ten largest clones hold 48%. What these receptors recognize is not known. The specimen was cultured PBMCs, collected from culture after CMV antigen stimulation. The source is a human donor in good health (CMV status not recorded). Some clones in this sample may be carry-over from other donors' samples.

This clonotype showed up many times. The chain combines TRBV28 with TRBJ2-5, with D unresolved. V lost 5 bases and J lost 4, with 8 bases in between. CDR3 length equals 12 residues. Looked up from germline, CDR1 is MDHEN and CDR2 is SYDVKM. The CDR3 reads CASSTDVETQYF. The DNA of the CDR3 is TGTGCCAGCAGTACGGATGTAGAGACCCAGTACTTC.

The chain couples TRBV7-6 to TRBJ2-1, with 11 bases identical to TRBD2. Germline values: CDR1 SGHVS, CDR2 FNYEAQ. J was trimmed by 8 bases and V by 5 bases; bases with no gene match: 14. CDR3 length equals 17 residues. Here the CDR3 DNA reads TGTGCCAGCAGCCCTCCTAGCGGGGGGACACGCAAAGATGAGCAGTTCTTC. Translation: CASSPPSGGTRKDEQFF.

Turning to this clonotype: With a much larger clone just one base away, this may be a read error. The chain uses TRBV7-2 and TRBJ1-4, with D perhaps matching TRBD1 (6 bases). V shed 5 bases and J shed 7 bases, with 14 bases lying between them. The CDR3 runs to 14 residues. Germline loops: CDR1 SGHTA, CDR2 FQGNSA. CDR3 sequence reads: CASSKRGTSEKLFF. CDR3 DNA: TGTGCCAGCAGCAAACGAGGGACAAGTGAAAAACTGTTTTTT.

This clonotype was detected only a few times. The chain recombines TRBV12-5 with TRBJ1-2; D gene unclear. The CDR3 is 11 residues long. Germline loops: CDR1 LGHNT, CDR2 FRNRAP. The V end was cut by 5 bases, the J end by 9 bases, with 10 bases between. The CDR3 region has the DNA TGTGCTAGTGGTCCCCCCCCGAGCTACACCTTC. Protein product: CASGPPPSYTF.

The J gene is TRBJ1-2, the V gene TRBV12-3 or TRBV12-4, with D unresolved. The CDR3 length is 13 residues. V lost 3 bases, J lost 2 bases, and 7 bases lay in between. The CDR3 sequence: CASSFARNYGYTF. Here the CDR3 DNA reads TGTGCCAGCAGTTTTGCCCGGAACTATGGCTACACCTTC.

The J gene is TRBJ2-2, the V gene TRBV4-1; D may be TRBD1 or TRBD2 (5 bases each). Trimming removed 3 bases at V and 9 bases at J, with 11 bases between. Germline loops: CDR1 MGHRA, CDR2 YSYEKL. The CDR3 contains 13 residues. The CDR3 loop reads CASSQRGERELFF. As DNA, the CDR3 is TGCGCCAGCAGCCAGAGAGGGGAACGGGAGCTGTTTTTT.

This clonotype occurred a few times. CDR3 in DNA: TGTGCCAGCAGTTCCGGAGGGCCAAACGAGCAGTACTTC. Encoded protein: CASSSGGPNEQYF. The rearrangement joins TRBV12-3 or TRBV12-4 to TRBJ2-7; D is perhaps TRBD2 (6 bases). The V and J ends lost 4 bases and 5 bases respectively, with 12 bases between them. This CDR3 region has 13 residues.

The chain couples TRBV5-4 to TRBJ1-2; 11 positions agree with TRBD1. This CDR3 comprises 15 residues. CDR1 is SGHNT and CDR2 is YYREEE in the germline V gene (reference sequence). V trimming: 4 bases; J trimming: 3 bases; junction bases outside the gene matches: 5. The CDR3, as DNA: TGTGCCAGCAGCCCGGACAGGGGGCTAGACTATGGCTACACCTTC. It specifies CASSPDRGLDYGYTF.

This clonotype was counted a few times. This rearrangement joins TRBV7-2 to TRBJ2-6, with 12 positions matching TRBD1. The CDR3 runs 18 residues. The germline CDR1 and CDR2 sequences are SGHTA and FQGNSA. Losses at the gene ends were 2 bases for V and 4 bases for J; bases not matched to a gene: 6. The CDR3 coding sequence is TGTGCCAGCAGCTTAATTGGGACAGGGGGCGCCGGGGCCAACGTCCTGACTTTC. It translates to CASSLIGTGGAGANVLTF.

The chain employs TRBV30 and TRBJ1-1; D unresolved. Trimming took 3 bases from V and 1 from J, leaving 9 bases between them. CDR3 size: 13 residues. Germline V lookup: CDR1 GTSNPN, CDR2 SVGIG (reference sequence). CDR3 amino acids: CAWSEQRNTEAFF. The CDR3 DNA follows: TGTGCCTGGAGCGAGCAGAGGAACACTGAAGCTTTCTTT.

The rearrangement uses TRBV6-2 or TRBV6-3 and TRBJ1-6; the match to TRBD1 covers 9 bases. Per the germline V gene, CDR1 is MNHEY and CDR2 is SVGEGT. Germline trimming cut 6 bases from V and 5 bases from J; bases unmatched to any gene: 8. The CDR3 is 16 residues long. This chain's CDR3 is CASRLDRGGNNSPLHF. CDR3 sequence (DNA): TGTGCCAGCAGACTCGACAGGGGGGGAAATAATTCACCCCTCCACTTT.

The CDR3 sequence is CATSRGIGGGYSYNEQFF. For the CDR3, the DNA is TGTGCCACCAGCAGAGGCATCGGCGGCGGCTACTCCTACAATGAGCAGTTCTTC. The rearrangement uses TRBV15 and TRBJ2-1, with D unclear. Per germline, CDR1 LNHNV and CDR2 YYDKDF (reference sequence). V lost 1 base and J lost 0, with 16 bases in between. CDR3 length: 18 amino acids.

The chain links TRBV7-2 to TRBJ1-1; TRBD1 might be the D (5 bases). Trimming removed 5 bases at V and 5 bases at J, with 18 bases between. The CDR3 consists of 15 residues. CDR1 and CDR2 from the germline V gene are SGHTA and FQGNSA. CDR3 sequence reads: CASSRDSLARTEAFF. CDR3 DNA: TGTGCCAGCAGCCGAGACAGTCTCGCGAGGACTGAAGCTTTCTTT.